A selection of T cell receptor beta chains follows, all from one sample in a study of blood T cell repertoires in COVID-19. Assay: immunoSEQ multiplex PCR; the TCRdb copy retains only in-frame clones and omits some. Of a few hundred thousand clones in the sample, around 81% were seen once. Sequenced input: peripheral blood. All receptors derive from a woman aged 60-75 years with acute or convalescent COVID-19. Each CDR3 is given with its conserved first and last residue. For some rows the clone size is stated as once, few or many, or as a class when expanded; others skip it.

j_gene	abundance	v_gene	CDR3aa
TRBJ1-5	.	TRBV21-1	CASSRESDRYNSAINQPQHF
TRBJ1-1	.	TRBV5-1	CASSLVTPFPNTEAFF
TRBJ1-2	.	TRBV5-1	CASSLVDYRDGYTF
TRBJ1-4	.	TRBV3-1/TRBV3-2	CASSLGEGAPNEKLFF
TRBJ1-1	few	TRBV18	CASSPLAGGFDLNTEAFF
TRBJ2-4	.	TRBV5-6	CASSPQGNIQYF
TRBJ1-3	.	TRBV12-5	CASAKGQGENTIYF
TRBJ2-1	.	TRBV4-3	CASSQELTSGGLAYNEQFF
TRBJ2-7	.	TRBV11-2	CASSLDSPSPSSGVSYEQYF
TRBJ2-3	.	TRBV27	CASRLAGSTDTQYF
TRBJ2-3	.	TRBV19	CASSNRPAGTSTDTQYF
TRBJ2-1	.	TRBV13	CASSRLAGALNEQFF
TRBJ2-3	.	TRBV19	CASRARGGTDTQYF
TRBJ2-1	.	TRBV3-1/TRBV3-2	CASSQAGSLAGENEQFF
TRBJ1-2	few	TRBV2	CASRAGTQTSANYGYTF
TRBJ1-2	.	TRBV28	CASSKRYLATNYGYTF
TRBJ1-5	.	TRBV7-8	CASSLEETGYQPQHF
TRBJ2-4	once	TRBV7-2	CASSRTSGGAGNIQYF
TRBJ2-5	once	TRBV28	CASSSQGGARETQYF
TRBJ1-1	.	TRBV9	CASSPRRTAEITEAFF
TRBJ2-7	.	TRBV3-1/TRBV3-2	CASSPERGTAYEQYF
TRBJ2-4	.	TRBV4-3	CASSQIRGGIQYF
TRBJ1-1	.	TRBV27	CASSFSPGVNTEAFF
TRBJ1-1	.	TRBV9	CASSVEVGGNTEAFF
TRBJ2-1	.	TRBV2	CATQGQGAGEQFF
TRBJ1-2	once	TRBV6-5	CASTLQPNYGYTF
TRBJ1-2	.	TRBV10-3	CAISESAGLYGYTF
TRBJ1-1	once	TRBV27	CASRNLIEAFF
TRBJ1-2	.	TRBV6-5	CASSQLRGPSYGYTF
TRBJ2-3	.	TRBV7-2	CASSLRLAGATDTQYF
TRBJ1-6	.	TRBV5-1	CASSSGTNNSPLHF
TRBJ1-3	.	TRBV9	CASSVDVGAGVGNTIYF
TRBJ2-2	.	TRBV7-3	CASSLAGAGELFF
TRBJ2-2	.	TRBV7-3	CASSYHGANTGELFF
TRBJ1-2	.	TRBV19	CASSILGLNYGYTF
TRBJ2-5	.	TRBV6-6	CASSTGTGAQETQYF
TRBJ1-2	.	TRBV7-2	CASSFDYSNYGYTF
TRBJ2-3	.	TRBV7-2	CASSPRQGSTDTQYF
TRBJ1-3	.	TRBV5-4	CASSPPPGQPSGNTIYF
TRBJ2-2	.	TRBV14	CASSQVGGTSSGELFF
TRBJ2-7	.	TRBV27	CASSELRAYEQYF
TRBJ1-4	.	TRBV27	CASSFVGGLNEKLFF
TRBJ2-7	.	TRBV3-1/TRBV3-2	CASSQVSGASYEQYF
TRBJ1-5	.	TRBV5-6	CASSLGTGASNQPQHF
TRBJ2-1	once	TRBV29-1	CSGGLYNEQFF
TRBJ1-1	few	TRBV24-1	CATSDPGTGEAFF
TRBJ1-1	.	TRBV2	CASSEARDRNLNTEAFF
TRBJ1-2	once	TRBV7-8	CASSLSGGQGANGYTF
TRBJ1-5	.	TRBV19	CASSKKIIGTPDQPQHF
TRBJ1-2	.	TRBV24-1	CATHDAGGYTF